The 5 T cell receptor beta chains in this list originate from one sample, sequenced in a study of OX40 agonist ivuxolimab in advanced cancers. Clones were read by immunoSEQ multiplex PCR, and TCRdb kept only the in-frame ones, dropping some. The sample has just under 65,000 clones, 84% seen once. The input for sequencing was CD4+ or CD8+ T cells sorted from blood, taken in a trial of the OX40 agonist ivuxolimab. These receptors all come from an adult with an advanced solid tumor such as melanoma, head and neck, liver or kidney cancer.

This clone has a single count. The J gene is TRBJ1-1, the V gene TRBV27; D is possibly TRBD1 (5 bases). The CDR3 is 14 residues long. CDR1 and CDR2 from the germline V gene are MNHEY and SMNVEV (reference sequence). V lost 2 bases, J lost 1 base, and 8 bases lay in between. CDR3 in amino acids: CASSLRQPNTEAFF. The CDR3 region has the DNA TGTGCCAGCAGTTTAAGACAGCCGAACACTGAAGCTTTCTTT.

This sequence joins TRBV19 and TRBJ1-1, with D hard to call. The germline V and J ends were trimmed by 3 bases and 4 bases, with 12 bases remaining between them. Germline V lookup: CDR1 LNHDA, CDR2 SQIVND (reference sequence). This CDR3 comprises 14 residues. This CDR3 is CASSMSTISTEAFF. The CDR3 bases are TGTGCCAGTAGTATGTCGACTATAAGCACTGAAGCTTTCTTT. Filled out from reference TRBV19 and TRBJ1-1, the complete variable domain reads DGGITQSPKYLFRKEGQNVTLSCEQNLNHDAMYWYRQDPGQGLRLIYYSQIVNDFQKGDIAEGYSVSREKKESFPLTVTSAQKNPTAFYLCASSMSTISTEAFFGQGTRLTVV.

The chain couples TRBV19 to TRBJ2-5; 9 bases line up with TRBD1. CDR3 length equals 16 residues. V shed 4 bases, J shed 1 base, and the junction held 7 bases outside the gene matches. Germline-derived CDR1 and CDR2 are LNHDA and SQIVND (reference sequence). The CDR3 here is CASSTGTGRAQETQYF. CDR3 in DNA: TGTGCCAGTAGTACCGGGACAGGGCGCGCCCAAGAGACCCAGTACTTC.

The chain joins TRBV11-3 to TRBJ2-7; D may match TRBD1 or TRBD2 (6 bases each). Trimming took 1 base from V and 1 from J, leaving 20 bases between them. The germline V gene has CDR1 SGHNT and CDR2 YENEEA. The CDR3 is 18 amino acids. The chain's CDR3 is CASSLASPRRGLSYEQYF. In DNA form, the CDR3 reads TGTGCCAGCAGCTTAGCCTCTCCTAGACGGGGGCTTTCCTACGAGCAGTACTTC.

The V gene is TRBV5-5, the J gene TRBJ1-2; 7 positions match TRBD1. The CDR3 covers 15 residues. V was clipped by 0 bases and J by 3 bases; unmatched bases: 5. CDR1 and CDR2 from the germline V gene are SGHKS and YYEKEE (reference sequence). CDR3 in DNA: TGTGCCAGCAGCTTGGCGGAGGGGGCTCACTATGGCTACACCTTC. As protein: CASSLAEGAHYGYTF.